The 28 T cell receptor beta chains below all came from one sample that was sequenced in a study of blood T cell repertoires in COVID-19. The method was immunoSEQ multiplex PCR; TCRdb's version includes in-frame clones alone and lacks a portion of them. The table lists approximately 150,000 clones, 70% to 90% of them singletons. Sequencing was performed on peripheral blood. The receptors derive from a man aged 65 to 85 with acute or convalescent COVID-19.

The CDR3 DNA reads TGTGCCAGCAGCCAAGTACTAGCGCGTGCGAACACCGGGGAGCTGTTTTTT. It encodes CASSQVLARANTGELFF. V usage is TRBV3-1 (or the pseudogene TRBV3-2) and J usage is TRBJ2-2; 7 bases align to TRBD2. This CDR3 has 17 amino acids. CDR1 and CDR2 from the germline V gene are LGHDT and YNNKEL (reference sequence). Losses at the gene ends were 1 base for V and 0 bases for J; bases not matched to a gene: 5.

This clone was counted a few times. This chain uses TRBV20-1 with TRBJ2-1; TRBD2 agrees at 16 bases. The CDR3 loop spans 22 amino acids. V dropped 3 bases and J dropped 2; count of bases not matched to a gene: 19. Looked up from germline, CDR1 is DFQATT and CDR2 is SNEGSKA (reference sequence). The CDR3 DNA is TGCAGTGCTAGTGATCGAGACAGAGAGGGACTAGCGGGAGGGGGAACCTACAATGAGCAGTTCTTC. It yields the protein CSASDRDREGLAGGGTYNEQFF.

This clone was recorded once. The genes are TRBV28 and TRBJ2-7, with 8 bases identical to TRBD1. The ends lost 6 bases at V and 4 bases at J; junction bases unmatched: 8. Germline V gives CDR1 MDHEN, CDR2 SYDVKM. This CDR3 is 14 amino acids long. The CDR3 coding sequence is TGTGCCAGCAGCACCGGGACAGGCTATTACGAGCAGTACTTC. Encoded protein: CASSTGTGYYEQYF.

The chain has TRBV14 and TRBJ2-5, with 10 bases matching TRBD1. The CDR3 is 15 residues long. V shed 1 base and J 4 bases; nucleotides not matched to a gene: 3. Germline values: CDR1 SGHDN, CDR2 FVKESK. The CDR3 here is CASSQGQGARETQYF. The CDR3 DNA is TGTGCCAGCAGCCAAGGACAGGGGGCGAGAGAGACCCAGTACTTC. Based on the CDR3 plus reference TRBV14 and TRBJ2-5, the full variable domain is EAGVTQFPSHSVIEKGQTVTLRCDPISGHDNLYWYRRVMGKEIKFLLHFVKESKQDESGMPNNRFLAERTGGTYSTLKVQPAELEDSGVYFCASSQGQGARETQYFGPGTRLLVL.

J is TRBJ2-7 and V is TRBV27, with 8 bases that match TRBD2. CDR3 length: 12 amino acids. Germline loops: CDR1 MNHEY, CDR2 SMNVEV (reference sequence). V lost 3 bases and J lost 12; bases outside the gene matches: 7. The CDR3 bases are TGTGCCAGCAGTTTTTGGAGCGGGAGTTTGTACTTC. Translating it yields CASSFWSGSLYF.

The V gene is TRBV27, the J gene TRBJ2-1, with 10 bases lining up with TRBD2. In germline, CDR1 is MNHEY, CDR2 SMNVEV (reference sequence). The CDR3 has 16 amino acids. The trim removed 4 bases at V and 2 bases at J, leaving 5 bases unmatched. The CDR3 nucleotides read TGTGCCAGCAGTTCCTTAGCGGGAGGCACCTACAATGAGCAGTTCTTC. Amino acids: CASSSLAGGTYNEQFF.

The chain uses TRBV27 and TRBJ2-3, with 14 bases matching TRBD2. V lost 5 bases and J lost 6; bases outside the gene matches: 13. The CDR3 runs 18 residues. Germline V gene data show CDR1 as MNHEY and CDR2 as SMNVEV (reference sequence). For the CDR3, the DNA is TGTGCCAGCAGTCCCAGGGGATGGACTAGCGGGGGGCGGGATACGCAGTATTTT. This encodes CASSPRGWTSGGRDTQYF.

The chain links TRBV19 to TRBJ2-1; TRBD2 agrees at 9 bases. The germline CDR1 and CDR2 sequences are LNHDA and SQIVND (reference sequence). The V segment lost 5 bases and the J segment 0 bases; nucleotides outside the gene matches: 5. The CDR3 has 16 residues. CDR3 region: CASSVLSGGSYNEQFF. CDR3 DNA: TGTGCCAGTAGTGTCCTTAGCGGGGGCTCCTACAATGAGCAGTTCTTC.

The chain uses TRBV3-1 (or the pseudogene TRBV3-2) and TRBJ2-1, with 7 bases lining up with TRBD2. J lost 4 bases, V lost 0 bases, and 3 bases had no gene match. Germline V lookup: CDR1 LGHDT, CDR2 YNNKEL (reference sequence). The CDR3 contains 15 residues. The CDR3 bases are TGTGCCAGCAGCCAAGACGGGCGGGGGTACAATGAGCAGTTCTTC. The encoded protein is CASSQDGRGYNEQFF.

The chain couples TRBV2 to TRBJ2-7; D might be TRBD1 (6 bases). Germline V gene sequence: CDR1 SNHLY, CDR2 FYNNEI. The CDR3 runs 14 residues. V shed 6 bases and J shed 0 bases, with 12 bases lying between them. Written as DNA, the CDR3 is TGTGCCAGCAGCTCAGGGGCCCACTCCTACGAGCAGTACTTC. Its translation is CASSSGAHSYEQYF. Drawing the rest from reference TRBV2 and TRBJ2-7, the complete variable domain is EPEVTQTPSHQVTQMGQEVILRCVPISNHLYFYWYRQILGQKVEFLVSFYNNEISEKSEIFDDQFSVERPDGSNFTLKIRSTKLEDSAMYFCASSSGAHSYEQYFGPGTRLTVT.

Only one count was recorded for this clone. The J gene is TRBJ1-2, the V gene TRBV10-2, with TRBD1 as a possible D gene (5 bases). CDR3 length equals 15 residues. Germline loops: CDR1 WSHSY, CDR2 SAAADI. Trimming shortened V by 4 bases and J by 6 bases, and 18 bases separated the two germline ends. CDR3 amino acids: CASSGQSAPSDGYTF. The CDR3 DNA sequence: TGCGCCAGCAGTGGACAGTCTGCCCCCAGTGATGGCTACACCTTC.

The chain links TRBV6-5 to TRBJ2-7; TRBD1 aligns across 10 bases. There are 14 residues in the CDR3. J gave up 7 bases and V 7 bases, and 10 bases lay outside the gene matches. Per germline, CDR1 MNHEY and CDR2 SVGAGI. DNA for the CDR3: TGTGCCAGCACCGATGGGACAGGGGTTCAAGAGCAGTACTTC. This codes for CASTDGTGVQEQYF.

The table lists this clone with a count of one. This sequence joins TRBV7-2 and TRBJ2-3, with D unresolved. This CDR3 comprises 13 residues. Germline CDR1 reads SGHTA; CDR2 reads FQGNSA. Trimming took off 1 base at V and 4 bases at J, with 6 bases between the two ends. The CDR3, as DNA: TGTGCCAGCAGCTTAGGGCTTGCAGATACGCAGTATTTT. Its protein is CASSLGLADTQYF.

As DNA, the CDR3 is TGTGCCAGCTTTGGACAGATTAGCAATCAGCCCCAGCATTTT. Translating gives CASFGQISNQPQHF. J is TRBJ1-5 and V is TRBV6-5, with D perhaps matching TRBD1 (6 bases). Germline CDR1 reads MNHEY; CDR2 reads SVGAGI. Trimming removed 8 bases at V and 0 bases at J, with 11 bases between. The CDR3 spans 14 residues.

This clone was seen more than once but under ten times. This sequence joins TRBV27 and TRBJ1-5, with D uncertain. V was trimmed by 3 bases and J by 6 bases, leaving 12 bases between them. The CDR3 length is 14 residues. Germline V gene lookup returns CDR1 MNHEY and CDR2 SMNVEV (reference sequence). In nucleotides, the CDR3 is TGTGCCAGCAGTTTGGCGGCTGGAAGTCAGCCCCAGCATTTT. It is translated as CASSLAAGSQPQHF.

CDR3 sequence reads: CASSLDRVGQYF. The DNA for the CDR3 is TGTGCCAGCAGCTTAGACAGGGTTGGGCAGTATTTT. This chain connects TRBV7-2 to TRBJ2-3; possible D gene TRBD1, 6 bases. The CDR3 spans 12 residues. Germline V gene lookup returns CDR1 SGHTA and CDR2 FQGNSA. The V end was cut by 1 base, the J end by 11 bases, with 10 bases between.

The chain joins TRBV2 to TRBJ1-5; no definite D call. CDR1 SNHLY and CDR2 FYNNEI come from the germline V gene. The ends were cut back, 6 bases at V and 5 bases at J, with 11 bases in the middle. This CDR3 comprises 13 residues. Here the CDR3 DNA reads TGTGCCAGCAGCCGGGAGGCGGATCAGCCCCAGCATTTT. Its translation is CASSREADQPQHF.

The V and J genes are TRBV19 and TRBJ1-6; a weak D match, TRBD1 (6 bases). CDR3 length equals 15 residues. V was pared by 3 bases and J by 5 bases, with 11 bases between. Germline-derived CDR1 and CDR2 are LNHDA and SQIVND (reference sequence). CDR3 coding DNA: TGTGCCAGTAGTATCACCACAGGGAATAATTCACCCCTCCACTTT. It is translated as CASSITTGNNSPLHF.

The chain employs TRBV7-6 and TRBJ1-4; no reliable D call. Deletions cut 7 bases from V and 5 bases from J, with 17 bases between. The length of the CDR3 is 15 residues. Germline-derived CDR1 and CDR2 are SGHVS and FNYEAQ. In nucleotides, the CDR3 is TGTGCCAGCAACCCAAGGAGGAGGGCGAATGAAAAACTGTTTTTT. This gives the protein CASNPRRRANEKLFF.

This clone is a singleton in its sample. J is TRBJ2-3 and V is TRBV12-1; the table's D call TRBD1 went unverified against the DNA. TRBV12-1 is marked as a pseudogene. This CDR3 has 13 amino acids. CDR3 loop: CASSFQGEHTQYF. In DNA form, the CDR3 reads TGTGCCAGCAGCTTTCAGGGGGAGCATACGCAGTATTTT.

CDR3 nucleotide sequence: TGTGCCAGTAGTAGACAACAGGGGTATCAGCCCCAGCATTTT. Its protein is CASSRQQGYQPQHF. The chain combines TRBV19 with TRBJ1-5; 7 positions agree with TRBD1. The J segment lost 5 bases and the V segment lost 4 bases, leaving 5 bases of the junction unmatched. CDR3 length equals 14 residues. The germline V gene encodes CDR1 LNHDA and CDR2 SQIVND (reference sequence).

The rearrangement links TRBV30 to TRBJ2-2; TRBD2 matches 7 bases. The CDR3 loop spans 12 amino acids. V dropped 8 bases and J dropped 7; count of bases not matched to a gene: 7. The germline CDR1 and CDR2 sequences are GTSNPN and SVGIG (reference sequence). The CDR3 DNA follows: TGTGCCGGGTACCGGGGGGACGGGGAGCTGTTTTTT. Translating gives CAGYRGDGELFF.

The CDR3 spells CASRGLAGNEQFF. The CDR3 coding sequence is TGTGCCAGCAGAGGACTAGCGGGAAATGAGCAGTTCTTC. The rearrangement joins TRBV5-6 to TRBJ2-1; 12 nucleotides line up with TRBD2. J lost 7 bases, V lost 5 bases, and 1 base had no gene match. Germline lookup yields CDR1 SGHDT and CDR2 YYEEEE. The CDR3 loop spans 13 amino acids.

CDR3 DNA: TGTGCCAGTTGCCGGGAGGGCCACAATGAGCAGTTCTTC. It is translated as CASCREGHNEQFF. The rearrangement links TRBV19 to TRBJ2-1; TRBD2 matches 8 bases. CDR3 length: 13 residues. Germline CDR1 reads LNHDA; CDR2 reads SQIVND (reference sequence). Trimming removed 8 bases from V and 5 bases from J; junction bases left unmatched: 5.

This clone has only one observation. The V gene is TRBV7-6, the J gene TRBJ2-7, with 8 bases that match TRBD1. Unmatched junction bases numbered 13, after V lost 5 bases and J lost 7 bases. The CDR3 contains 15 residues. CDR1 is SGHVS, CDR2 FNYEAQ, per germline. The CDR3 reads CASSPTGQGMGEQYF. CDR3 nucleotides: TGTGCCAGCAGCCCGACCGGACAGGGAATGGGAGAGCAGTACTTC.

The chain links TRBV7-2 to TRBJ2-1, with D possibly TRBD1 on 6 matching bases. The CDR3 is 15 residues long. Germline values: CDR1 SGHTA, CDR2 FQGNSA. V lost 5 bases, J lost 2 bases, and 13 bases lay in between. The CDR3 region is CASSPRTDTYNEQFF. The CDR3, as DNA: TGTGCCAGCAGCCCTCGGACAGATACCTACAATGAGCAGTTCTTC.

The gene calls are TRBV18 and TRBJ2-7; 7 bases line up with TRBD1. The CDR3 spans 15 residues. With 0 bases clipped from V and 7 bases from J, the junction kept 9 bases outside the gene matches. Germline assignment: CDR1 KGHSH and CDR2 LQKENI. CDR3 region: CASSPPDRYVYEQYF. CDR3 nucleotide sequence: TGTGCCAGCTCACCACCGGACAGGTACGTTTATGAGCAGTACTTC.

CDR3 residues: CASSQGSGQQKTQYF. The CDR3 coding sequence is TGCGCCAGCAGCCAGGGGTCGGGACAGCAGAAGACCCAGTACTTC. The J gene is TRBJ2-5, the V gene TRBV4-1, with 7 positions matching TRBD1. This CDR3 region has 15 residues. V lost 3 bases and J lost 6; bases outside the gene matches: 10. CDR1 is MGHRA, CDR2 YSYEKL, per germline.